The clone carrying this TCR beta chain was seen repeatedly, ten times or more. The antigen remains unidentified. The CDR3 totals 15 residues. The V end was cut by 6 bases, the J end by 8 bases, with 22 bases between. Germline V CDR1 and CDR2: MNHEY, SVGEGT. This record comes from a study of T cells in Graves' hyperthyroidism and ophthalmopathy. Regions amplified from RNA transcripts were the TCR beta CDR3 regions. During a first-round RT-PCR of the TCR CDR3, the HTBI primer set was used. MiXCR, applied by TCRdb to the multiplex PCR reads, yields one record per CDR3 protein. Of 550,000 to 650,000 distinct CDR3 sequences listed, roughly 14% are singletons. General study points: Model output signaled ophthalmopathy a median roughly 6.1 months ahead of onset.

This clonotype was sampled from a woman aged 30 to 39 with Graves' hyperthyroidism that later progressed to Graves' ophthalmopathy. Material for sequencing was blood. The rearrangement uses TRBV6-2 or TRBV6-3 and TRBJ1-1; D is possibly TRBD1 (5 bases). The CDR3 protein is CASSPDSLTTSEAFF. CDR3 nucleotide sequence: TGTGCCAGCAGCCCAGACAGTCTTACTACTAGCGAAGCTTTCTTT.